Following are 21 T cell receptor beta chains from one sample sequenced in a study of blood T cell repertoires in COVID-19. TCRdb's copy holds only in-frame clones and misses some; the assay was immunoSEQ multiplex PCR. The sample includes 73,000 or so clones, roughly 85% of them seen just once. Source material: peripheral blood. The receptors come from a man aged 30 to 45 with acute or convalescent COVID-19.

This clone came up once. The rearrangement links TRBV7-2 to TRBJ1-3; D might be TRBD1 (5 bases). The CDR3 spans 15 residues. The V gene lost 5 bases and the J gene lost 7 bases, with 18 bases spanning the gap. CDR1 and CDR2 from the germline V gene are SGHTA and FQGNSA. The CDR3 DNA reads as TGTGCCAGCAGCCCCGGGTCGGGTTACAGGAACACCATATATTTT. Its translation is CASSPGSGYRNTIYF.

The chain recombines TRBV4-1 with TRBJ2-6; perhaps TRBD1 as D (6 bases). Germline V gene sequence: CDR1 MGHRA, CDR2 YSYEKL. The CDR3 sequence is 17 residues long. V lost 0 bases, J lost 6 bases, and 15 bases lay in between. As DNA, the CDR3 is TGCGCCAGCAGCCAAGATATCGGTATGGGACAGGCCAACGTCCTGACTTTC. It encodes CASSQDIGMGQANVLTF.

J is TRBJ2-7 and V is TRBV6-5; TRBD1 matches at 8 bases. Looked up from germline, CDR1 is MNHEY and CDR2 is SVGAGI. This CDR3 region has 12 residues. Here the CDR3 DNA reads TGTGTCACCGAAGCAGGGGGCCACGAGCAGTACTTC. It encodes CVTEAGGHEQYF.

The gene calls are TRBV24-1 and TRBJ1-2; perhaps TRBD1 as D (6 bases). The germline V gene has CDR1 KGHDR and CDR2 SFDVKD. The V end lost 4 bases, the J end lost 4 bases, and 12 bases lay between the germline ends. This CDR3 has 14 amino acids. CDR3 in DNA: TGTGCCACCAGTGAGTCGGACAGAGGCTATGGCTACACCTTC. It translates to CATSESDRGYGYTF.

The chain carries TRBV19 and TRBJ2-4; 10 bases fit TRBD1. Trimming at V came to 10 bases and at J to 4 bases, leaving 7 bases not matched to a gene. The germline CDR1 and CDR2 sequences are LNHDA and SQIVND (reference sequence). The CDR3 consists of 14 residues. The CDR3, as DNA: TGTGCCACTTCCCCGGGACAGGGGAAAAACATTCAGTACTTC. Residues: CATSPGQGKNIQYF.

This rearrangement joins TRBV3-1 (or the pseudogene TRBV3-2) to TRBJ2-1; 7 bases match TRBD2. From germline, CDR1 is LGHDT and CDR2 YNNKEL (reference sequence). The ends lost 0 bases at V and 5 bases at J; junction bases unmatched: 13. This CDR3 has 18 residues. CDR3 nucleotides: TGTGCCAGCAGCCAAGACCCCGTTGGACTAGGCAGGGACAATGAGCAGTTCTTC. The encoded protein is CASSQDPVGLGRDNEQFF.

This clone occurred a few times. The chain couples TRBV30 to TRBJ1-5; D may be TRBD1 (6 bases). V lost 5 bases to trimming and J lost 5 bases, with 16 bases between them. This CDR3 is 14 amino acids long. CDR1 is GTSNPN, CDR2 SVGIG, per germline (reference sequence). The CDR3 nucleotides are TGTGCCTGGTCCACCGGGACATTTTATCAGCCCCAGCATTTT. Protein product: CAWSTGTFYQPQHF.

A note on this clone: Other nucleotide sequences in the sample specify the same CDR3. The rearrangement uses TRBV7-3 and TRBJ2-1; a possible D gene is TRBD1 (6 bases). The ends were cut back, 0 bases at V and 7 bases at J, with 10 bases in the middle. Germline V gives CDR1 SGHTA, CDR2 FQGTGA. CDR3 length: 14 residues. The DNA for the CDR3 is TGTGCCAGCAGCTTAACAAGGGACAAGAATGAGCAGTTCTTC. Encoded protein: CASSLTRDKNEQFF.

This clone appeared a single time. The J gene is TRBJ1-1, the V gene TRBV29-1, with no clear D. The CDR3 is made up of 13 amino acids. CDR1 and CDR2 (germline): SQVTM, ANQGSEA. Trimming cost V 6 bases and J 7 bases, with 18 bases left between them. The CDR3 here is CSVKEKQSGEAFF. The DNA for the CDR3 is TGCAGCGTAAAGGAGAAGCAGAGCGGTGAAGCTTTCTTT.

This clone has just one count. This rearrangement joins TRBV7-8 to TRBJ2-1; a weak D match, TRBD2 (5 bases). Per germline, CDR1 SGHVS and CDR2 FQNEAQ. V shed 6 bases and J shed 9 bases, with 12 bases lying between them. This CDR3 region has 12 residues. The CDR3 bases are TGTGCCAGCAGTTCCCATGCGGGTGAGCAGTTCTTC. Its protein product is CASSSHAGEQFF.

The chain uses TRBV20-1 and TRBJ2-7, with D unclear. The CDR3 has 11 residues. Germline V lookup: CDR1 DFQATT, CDR2 SNEGSKA (reference sequence). V gave up 3 bases and J gave up 4 bases, with 7 bases separating them. The CDR3 protein is CSASQKYEQYF. The CDR3 DNA sequence: TGCAGTGCTAGTCAGAAATACGAGCAGTACTTC.

V and J are TRBV28 and TRBJ2-2; possibly TRBD2 for D (5 bases). Germline CDR1 and CDR2: MDHEN and SYDVKM. With 6 bases removed from V and 2 bases from J, the gap between germline ends came to 10 bases. The CDR3 extends over 14 amino acids. CDR3: CASSPGLNTGELFF. CDR3 DNA: TGTGCCAGCAGCCCCGGACTCAACACCGGGGAGCTGTTTTTT. The full variable domain, its missing parts supplied by reference TRBV28 and TRBJ2-2, is DVKVTQSSRYLVKRTGEKVFLECVQDMDHENMFWYRQDPGLGLRLIYFSYDVKMKEKGDIPEGYSVSREKKERFSLILESASTNQTSMYLCASSPGLNTGELFFGEGSRLTVL.

The chain joins TRBV7-6 to TRBJ1-1; the D gene is possibly TRBD1 (6 bases). With 1 base removed from V and 2 bases from J, the gap between germline ends came to 11 bases. Looked up from germline, CDR1 is SGHVS and CDR2 is FNYEAQ. The CDR3 loop spans 15 amino acids. CDR3 nucleotide sequence: TGTGCCAGCAGCTTAGACATGGGACACAACACTGAAGCTTTCTTT. Protein: CASSLDMGHNTEAFF.

The chain has TRBV24-1 and TRBJ2-3, with D possibly TRBD2 on 5 matching bases. Per germline, CDR1 KGHDR and CDR2 SFDVKD. This CDR3 comprises 14 residues. The V end lost 9 bases, the J end lost 3 bases, and 15 bases lay between the germline ends. For the CDR3, the DNA is TGTGCCACCGCAGACGGGGATGGAACAGATACGCAGTATTTT. This codes for CATADGDGTDTQYF.

This chain uses TRBV4-3 with TRBJ2-7; TRBD1 agrees at 7 bases. The CDR3 is 16 residues long. CDR1 and CDR2 from the germline V gene are LGHNA and YSLEER. Losses at the gene ends were 0 bases for V and 2 bases for J; bases not matched to a gene: 7. The DNA of the CDR3 is TGCGCCAGCAGCCAAGATAGGACAGGAGGACCCTACGAGCAGTACTTC. Its protein is CASSQDRTGGPYEQYF.

The rearrangement joins TRBV28 to TRBJ2-1; a weak D match, TRBD2 (5 bases). V was clipped by 5 bases and J by 9 bases, with 17 bases between them. CDR1 and CDR2 (germline): MDHEN, SYDVKM. The CDR3 is made up of 14 amino acids. The CDR3 sequence: CASSPGGSLGEQFF. In DNA, the CDR3 is TGTGCCAGCAGTCCCGGAGGCTCCCTGGGTGAGCAGTTCTTC.

This chain uses TRBV2 with TRBJ2-3, with TRBD1 identical over 9 bases. Unmatched junction bases numbered 10, after V lost 4 bases and J lost 5 bases. The CDR3 covers 16 residues. The germline V gene encodes CDR1 SNHLY and CDR2 FYNNEI. The CDR3 reads CASSADGTGRGDTQYF. DNA for the CDR3: TGTGCCAGCAGTGCGGACGGGACAGGGAGAGGAGATACGCAGTATTTT.

The chain uses TRBV21-1 and TRBJ2-7; TRBD2, the table's D call, was not compared with the DNA. TRBV21-1 is deemed a pseudogene. This CDR3 is 13 amino acids long. CDR3 DNA: TGTGCCAGCAGCAACCGGGAGACCTACGAGCAGTACTTC. Amino acid sequence: CASSNRETYEQYF.

V gene TRBV7-2 combines with J gene TRBJ2-7; possible D gene TRBD1, 6 bases. The V end lost 1 base, the J end lost 3 bases, and 13 bases lay between the germline ends. The CDR3 totals 15 residues. CDR1 is SGHTA, CDR2 FQGNSA, per germline. In DNA, the CDR3 is TGTGCCAGCAGCTTAGATGCAATAGGGGGCTACGAGCAGTACTTC. This sequence encodes CASSLDAIGGYEQYF. The whole variable domain, remainder taken from reference TRBV7-2 and TRBJ2-7, is GAGVSQSPSNKVTEKGKDVELRCDPISGHTALYWYRQSLGQGLEFLIYFQGNSAPDKSGLPSDRFSAERTGGSVSTLTIQRTQQEDSAVYLCASSLDAIGGYEQYFGPGTRLTVT.

The chain couples TRBV10-1 to TRBJ2-5; 7 bases align to TRBD1. Germline V gene data show CDR1 as WNHNN and CDR2 as SYGVQD (reference sequence). V lost 2 bases to trimming and J lost 4 bases; unmatched junction nucleotides: 7. The CDR3 spans 15 residues. The chain's CDR3 is CASSEEPGGGETQYF. CDR3 in DNA: TGCGCCAGCAGTGAGGAACCAGGGGGTGGAGAGACCCAGTACTTC.

The chain carries TRBV6-6 and TRBJ2-5; D may be TRBD2 (5 bases). Germline CDR1 is MNHNY and CDR2 is SVGAGI (reference sequence). This CDR3 region has 13 residues. Trimming removed 6 bases from V and 5 bases from J, with 13 bases in between. The CDR3 region is CASRREQVETQYF. CDR3 sequence (DNA): TGTGCCAGCAGAAGGGAGCAGGTGGAGACCCAGTACTTC.